These 13 T cell receptor beta chains originate from one sample sequenced in a study of blood T cell repertoires in COVID-19. Profiling relied on immunoSEQ multiplex PCR, and the TCRdb table lists in-frame clones only, not all of them. The table records approximately 260,000 clones, nearly 90% of them present only once. Sequencing used peripheral blood. These TCRs come from a woman aged 40-49 years who had recovered from COVID-19.

This rearrangement joins TRBV4-3 to TRBJ2-1; 8 nucleotides match TRBD1. The CDR3 sequence is 16 residues long. Germline V gives CDR1 LGHNA, CDR2 YSLEER. V lost 0 bases, J lost 5 bases, and 6 bases stayed unmatched. The CDR3 loop is CASSQDYGTGNNEQFF. The CDR3 DNA follows: TGCGCCAGCAGCCAAGATTACGGGACAGGCAACAATGAGCAGTTCTTC.

The chain employs TRBV27 and TRBJ2-4; 9 nucleotides agree with TRBD1. Germline CDR1 is MNHEY and CDR2 is SMNVEV (reference sequence). The CDR3 is 17 residues long. J lost 0 bases, V lost 2 bases, and 5 bases had no gene match. CDR3 amino acids: CASSLQGQGLAKNIQYF. The CDR3, as DNA: TGTGCCAGCAGTTTACAAGGACAGGGGCTAGCCAAAAACATTCAGTACTTC.

The chain combines TRBV24-1 with TRBJ2-5; tentatively, D is TRBD1 (5 bases). Germline CDR1 KGHDR, CDR2 SFDVKD. Trimming took off 0 bases at V and 1 base at J, with 5 bases between the two ends. The CDR3 length is 14 residues. CDR3 coding DNA: TGTGCCACCAGTGATTTGGACAGCCAAGAGACCCAGTACTTC. Residues: CATSDLDSQETQYF.

CDR3 region: CASSASGGSLGYNEQFF. The CDR3 DNA sequence: TGTGCCAGCAGCGCTAGCGGGGGGTCCCTGGGCTACAATGAGCAGTTCTTC. J is TRBJ2-1 and V is TRBV7-3, with TRBD2 identical over 11 bases. The germline V gene encodes CDR1 SGHTA and CDR2 FQGTGA. The CDR3 consists of 17 residues. V was clipped by 5 bases and J by 3 bases; unmatched bases: 9.

This sequence joins TRBV9 and TRBJ1-4; no clear D. This CDR3 spans 14 amino acids. Germline loops: CDR1 SGDLS, CDR2 YYNGEE. V was pared by 0 bases and J by 0 bases, with 3 bases between. DNA for the CDR3: TGTGCCAGCAGCGTAGCGGCAACTAATGAAAAACTGTTTTTT. Encoded protein: CASSVAATNEKLFF.

The chain couples TRBV7-8 to TRBJ1-3; D is ambiguous. The CDR3 is made up of 15 amino acids. Germline V gives CDR1 SGHVS, CDR2 FQNEAQ. The V gene lost 2 bases and the J gene lost 0 bases, with 8 bases spanning the gap. The CDR3 DNA sequence: TGTGCCAGCAGCTTAAGTAGGAGCTCTGGAAACACCATATATTTT. Translation: CASSLSRSSGNTIYF.

The V and J genes are TRBV19 and TRBJ2-2; 8 bases align to TRBD1. The CDR3 extends over 15 amino acids. V trimming: 4 bases; J trimming: 5 bases; junction bases outside the gene matches: 6. Germline lookup yields CDR1 LNHDA and CDR2 SQIVND (reference sequence). This CDR3 is CASSTQGAPTGELFF. CDR3 nucleotides: TGTGCCAGTAGTACGCAGGGGGCGCCTACCGGGGAGCTGTTTTTT.

The chain is built from TRBV7-8 and TRBJ2-7, with D tentatively TRBD2 (6 bases). V was trimmed by 5 bases and J by 2 bases, leaving 13 bases between them. Germline V lookup: CDR1 SGHVS, CDR2 FQNEAQ. The CDR3 is 14 residues long. The CDR3 nucleotides are TGTGCCAGCAGCATCGCGGGGTCTACCTACGAGCAGTACTTC. Translating gives CASSIAGSTYEQYF.

The chain employs TRBV2 and TRBJ1-6; D is ambiguous. CDR3 size: 14 residues. Trimming removed 8 bases at V and 5 bases at J, with 13 bases between. CDR1 is SNHLY and CDR2 is FYNNEI in the germline V gene. In DNA, the CDR3 is TGTGCCAGCTATCGCGGCACAAATAATTCACCCCTCCACTTT. It translates to CASYRGTNNSPLHF. Supplemented by reference TRBV2 and TRBJ1-6, the full variable domain reads EPEVTQTPSHQVTQMGQEVILRCVPISNHLYFYWYRQILGQKVEFLVSFYNNEISEKSEIFDDQFSVERPDGSNFTLKIRSTKLEDSAMYFCASYRGTNNSPLHFGNGTRLTVT.

The chain carries TRBV20-1 and TRBJ2-7; maybe TRBD1 (5 bases). There are 12 residues in the CDR3. Trimming took off 3 bases at V and 2 bases at J, with 8 bases between the two ends. The V gene's germline CDR1 is DFQATT and CDR2 SNEGSKA (reference sequence). CDR3 nucleotides: TGCAGTGCTAGTTCGACAGCCTACGAGCAGTACTTC. The encoded protein is CSASSTAYEQYF.

V is TRBV6-1 and J is TRBJ2-7, with D possibly being TRBD1 (5 bases). V lost 1 base and J lost 0, with 13 bases in between. There are 16 residues in the CDR3. CDR1 is MNHNS and CDR2 is SASEGT in the germline V gene. CDR3 region: CASSEVSRASSYEQYF. The CDR3 DNA follows: TGTGCCAGCAGTGAAGTCTCCAGGGCCAGCTCCTACGAGCAGTACTTC.

The chain has TRBV13 and TRBJ2-7; 11 nucleotides align to TRBD1. The CDR3 sequence is 15 residues long. Germline V gives CDR1 PRHDT, CDR2 FYEKMQ (reference sequence). The V segment lost 5 bases and the J segment 5 bases; nucleotides outside the gene matches: 8. This CDR3 is CASSRLGQGDNEQYF. CDR3 nucleotide sequence: TGTGCCAGCAGCAGACTGGGACAGGGGGACAACGAGCAGTACTTC.

This chain connects TRBV5-4 to TRBJ2-7; D may be TRBD1 (5 bases). V was cut by 0 bases and J by 2 bases, with 12 bases left in between. CDR3 length: 15 residues. CDR1 SGHNT and CDR2 YYREEE come from the germline V gene (reference sequence). The DNA of the CDR3 is TGTGCCAGCAGCTTGGGCCAGACAGTTACCTACGAGCAGTACTTC. This translates into CASSLGQTVTYEQYF.